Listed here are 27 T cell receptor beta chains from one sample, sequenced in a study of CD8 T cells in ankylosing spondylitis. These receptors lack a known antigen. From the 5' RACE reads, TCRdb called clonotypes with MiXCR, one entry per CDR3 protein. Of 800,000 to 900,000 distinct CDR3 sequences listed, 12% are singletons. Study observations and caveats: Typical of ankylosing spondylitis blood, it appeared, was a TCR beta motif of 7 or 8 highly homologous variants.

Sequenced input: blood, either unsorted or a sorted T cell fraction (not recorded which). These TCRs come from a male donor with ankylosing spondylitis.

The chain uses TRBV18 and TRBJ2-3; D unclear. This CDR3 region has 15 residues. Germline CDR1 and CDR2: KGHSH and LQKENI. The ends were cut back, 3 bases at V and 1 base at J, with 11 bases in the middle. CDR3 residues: CASSPTSWGTDTQYF. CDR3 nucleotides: TGTGCCAGCTCACCGACGTCGTGGGGCACAGATACGCAGTATTTT.

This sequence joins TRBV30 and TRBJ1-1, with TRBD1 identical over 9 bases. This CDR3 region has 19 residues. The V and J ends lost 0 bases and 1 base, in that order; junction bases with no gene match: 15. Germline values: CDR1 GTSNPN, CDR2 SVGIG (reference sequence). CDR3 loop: CAWSVLAGQGTLKNTEAFF. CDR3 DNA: TGTGCCTGGAGTGTCTTGGCCGGACAGGGGACGCTAAAGAACACTGAAGCTTTCTTT.

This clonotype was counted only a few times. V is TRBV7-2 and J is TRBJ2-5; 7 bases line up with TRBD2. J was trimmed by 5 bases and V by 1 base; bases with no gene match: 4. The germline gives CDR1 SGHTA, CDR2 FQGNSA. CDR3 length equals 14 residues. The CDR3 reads CASSLGGGWETQYF. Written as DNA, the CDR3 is TGTGCCAGCAGCTTAGGGGGAGGGTGGGAGACCCAGTACTTC. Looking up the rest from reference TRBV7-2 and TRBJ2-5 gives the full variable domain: GAGVSQSPSNKVTEKGKDVELRCDPISGHTALYWYRQSLGQGLEFLIYFQGNSAPDKSGLPSDRFSAERTGGSVSTLTIQRTQQEDSAVYLCASSLGGGWETQYFGPGTRLLVL.

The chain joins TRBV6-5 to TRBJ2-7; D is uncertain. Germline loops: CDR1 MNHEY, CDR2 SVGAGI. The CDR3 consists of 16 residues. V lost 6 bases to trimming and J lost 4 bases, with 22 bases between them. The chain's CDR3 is CASRDQPTSEAYEQYF. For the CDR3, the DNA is TGTGCCAGCAGGGACCAACCCACGAGTGAGGCGTACGAGCAGTACTTC.

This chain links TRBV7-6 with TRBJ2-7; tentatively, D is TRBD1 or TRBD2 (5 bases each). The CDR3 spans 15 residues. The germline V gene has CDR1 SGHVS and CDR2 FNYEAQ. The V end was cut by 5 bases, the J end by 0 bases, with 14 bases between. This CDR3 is CASSVAGALSYEQYF. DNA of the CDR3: TGTGCCAGCAGCGTCGCCGGGGCCCTCTCCTACGAGCAGTACTTC.

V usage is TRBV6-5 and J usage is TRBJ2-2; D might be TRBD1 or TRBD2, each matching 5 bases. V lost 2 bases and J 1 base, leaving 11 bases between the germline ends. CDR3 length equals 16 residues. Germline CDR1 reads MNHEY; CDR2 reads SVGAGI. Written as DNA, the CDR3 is TGTGCCAGCAGTTACGCCGGGACCTGGAACACCGGGGAGCTGTTTTTT. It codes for CASSYAGTWNTGELFF.

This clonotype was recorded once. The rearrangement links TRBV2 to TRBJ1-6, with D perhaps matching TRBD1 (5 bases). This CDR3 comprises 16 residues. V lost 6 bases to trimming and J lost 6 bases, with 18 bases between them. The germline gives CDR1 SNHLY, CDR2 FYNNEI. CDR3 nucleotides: TGTGCCAGCAGCTACGACAGTATGACGGCTAATTCACCCCTCCACTTT. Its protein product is CASSYDSMTANSPLHF.

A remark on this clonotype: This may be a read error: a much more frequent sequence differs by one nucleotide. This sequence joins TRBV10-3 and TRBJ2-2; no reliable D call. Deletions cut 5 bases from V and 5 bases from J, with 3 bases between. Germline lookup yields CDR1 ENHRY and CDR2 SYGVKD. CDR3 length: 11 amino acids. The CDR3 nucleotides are TGTGCCATCAGTCGGACCGGGGAGCTGTTTTTT. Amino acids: CAISRTGELFF.

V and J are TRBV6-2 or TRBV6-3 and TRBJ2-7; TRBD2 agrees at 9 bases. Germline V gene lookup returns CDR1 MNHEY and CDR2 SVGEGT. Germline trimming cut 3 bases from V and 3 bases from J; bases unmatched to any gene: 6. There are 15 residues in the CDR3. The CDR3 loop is CASSYSASGNYEQYF. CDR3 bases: TGTGCCAGCAGTTATTCGGCTAGCGGGAACTACGAGCAGTACTTC.

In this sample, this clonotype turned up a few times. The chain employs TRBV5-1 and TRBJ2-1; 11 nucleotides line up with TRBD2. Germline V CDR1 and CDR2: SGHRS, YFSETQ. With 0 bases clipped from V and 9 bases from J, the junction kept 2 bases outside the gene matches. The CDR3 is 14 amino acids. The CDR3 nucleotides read TGCGCCAGCAGCTTGGAACTAGCGGGGGTTGAGCAGTTCTTC. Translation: CASSLELAGVEQFF. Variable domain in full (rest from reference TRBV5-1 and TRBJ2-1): KAGVTQTPRYLIKTRGQQVTLSCSPISGHRSVSWYQQTPGQGLQFLFEYFSETQRNKGNFPGRFSGRQFSNSRSEMNVSTLELGDSALYLCASSLELAGVEQFFGPGTRLTVL.

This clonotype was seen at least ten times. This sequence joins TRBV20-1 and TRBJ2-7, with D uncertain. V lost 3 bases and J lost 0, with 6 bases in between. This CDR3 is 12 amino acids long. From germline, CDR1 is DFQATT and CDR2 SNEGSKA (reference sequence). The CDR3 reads CSARGNSYEQYF. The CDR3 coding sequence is TGCAGTGCTAGGGGGAACTCCTACGAGCAGTACTTC.

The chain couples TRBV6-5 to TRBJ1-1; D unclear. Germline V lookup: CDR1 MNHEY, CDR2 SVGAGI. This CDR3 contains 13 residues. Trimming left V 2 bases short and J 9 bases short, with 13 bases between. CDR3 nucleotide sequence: TGTGCCAGCAGTTACCGTACGGGATCAAAAGCTTTCTTT. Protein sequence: CASSYRTGSKAFF.

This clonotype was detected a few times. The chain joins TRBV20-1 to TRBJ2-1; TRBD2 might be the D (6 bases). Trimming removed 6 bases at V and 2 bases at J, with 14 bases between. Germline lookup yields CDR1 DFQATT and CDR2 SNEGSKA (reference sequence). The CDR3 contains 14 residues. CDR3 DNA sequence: TGCAGTGCCCTCCGGGACTCTGCCTACAATGAGCAGTTCTTC. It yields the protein CSALRDSAYNEQFF.

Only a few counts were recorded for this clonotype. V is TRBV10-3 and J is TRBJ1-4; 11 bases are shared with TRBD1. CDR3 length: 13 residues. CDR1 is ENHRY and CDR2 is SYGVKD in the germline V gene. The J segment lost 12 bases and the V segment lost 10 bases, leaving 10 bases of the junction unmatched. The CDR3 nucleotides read TGTGCCACCGGGGACAGGGGGAGTTGGGAACTGTTTTTT. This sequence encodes CATGDRGSWELFF.

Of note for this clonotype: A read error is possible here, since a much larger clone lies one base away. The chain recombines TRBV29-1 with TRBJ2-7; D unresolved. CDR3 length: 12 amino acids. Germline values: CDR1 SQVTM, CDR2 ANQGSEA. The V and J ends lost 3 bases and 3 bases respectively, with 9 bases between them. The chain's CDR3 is CSVEGYLYEQYF. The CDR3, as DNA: TGCAGCGTTGAGGGATACCTCTACGAGCAGTACTTC.

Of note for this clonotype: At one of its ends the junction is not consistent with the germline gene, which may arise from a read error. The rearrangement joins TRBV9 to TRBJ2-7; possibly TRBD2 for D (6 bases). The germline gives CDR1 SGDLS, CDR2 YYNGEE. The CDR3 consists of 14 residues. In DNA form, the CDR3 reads TGTGCCAGCACCGTAGGAGGGTTCTCCTACGAGCAGTACTTC. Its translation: CASTVGGFSYEQYF.

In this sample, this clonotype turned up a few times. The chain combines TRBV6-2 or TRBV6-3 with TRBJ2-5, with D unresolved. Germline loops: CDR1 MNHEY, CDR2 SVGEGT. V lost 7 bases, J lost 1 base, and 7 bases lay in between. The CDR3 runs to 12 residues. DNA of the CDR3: TGTGCCAGCAAGGCAGGCCAAGAGACCCAGTACTTC. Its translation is CASKAGQETQYF.

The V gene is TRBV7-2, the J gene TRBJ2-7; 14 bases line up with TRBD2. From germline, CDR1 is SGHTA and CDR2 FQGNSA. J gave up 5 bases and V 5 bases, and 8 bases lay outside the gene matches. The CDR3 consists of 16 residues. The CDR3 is CASSQPGLAGVNEQYF. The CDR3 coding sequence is TGTGCCAGCAGCCAGCCGGGACTAGCGGGAGTCAACGAGCAGTACTTC. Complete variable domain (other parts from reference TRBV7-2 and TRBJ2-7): GAGVSQSPSNKVTEKGKDVELRCDPISGHTALYWYRQSLGQGLEFLIYFQGNSAPDKSGLPSDRFSAERTGGSVSTLTIQRTQQEDSAVYLCASSQPGLAGVNEQYFGPGTRLTVT.

CDR3 sequence: CASSLSRGIGELFF. DNA of the CDR3: TGTGCCAGCAGCCTAAGCAGGGGGATCGGGGAGCTGTTTTTT. V and J are TRBV12-3 or TRBV12-4 and TRBJ2-2; 7 nucleotides align to TRBD1. The V segment lost 6 bases and the J segment 7 bases; nucleotides outside the gene matches: 8. The CDR3 totals 14 residues.

CDR3 loop: CSARPWGANNEQFF. The CDR3 DNA follows: TGCAGTGCTAGGCCCTGGGGGGCTAACAATGAGCAGTTCTTC. V gene TRBV20-1 combines with J gene TRBJ2-1; D is tentatively TRBD1 or TRBD2 (6 bases each). Per the germline V gene, CDR1 is DFQATT and CDR2 is SNEGSKA (reference sequence). Trimming stripped 3 bases from V and 5 bases from J, with 14 bases between. This CDR3 comprises 14 residues.

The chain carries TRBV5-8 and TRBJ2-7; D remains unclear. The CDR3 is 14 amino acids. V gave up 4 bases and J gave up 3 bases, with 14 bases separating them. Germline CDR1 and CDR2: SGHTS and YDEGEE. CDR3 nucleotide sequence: TGTGCCAGCAGCCCCAGTCTCAGGTTCTACGAGCAGTACTTC. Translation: CASSPSLRFYEQYF.

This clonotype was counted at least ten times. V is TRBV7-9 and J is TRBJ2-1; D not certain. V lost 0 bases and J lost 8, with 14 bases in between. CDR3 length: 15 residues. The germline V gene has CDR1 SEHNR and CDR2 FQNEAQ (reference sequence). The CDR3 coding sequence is TGTGCCAGCAGCTTAGCCCCGGACCCTAAGCATGAGCAGTTCTTC. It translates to CASSLAPDPKHEQFF.

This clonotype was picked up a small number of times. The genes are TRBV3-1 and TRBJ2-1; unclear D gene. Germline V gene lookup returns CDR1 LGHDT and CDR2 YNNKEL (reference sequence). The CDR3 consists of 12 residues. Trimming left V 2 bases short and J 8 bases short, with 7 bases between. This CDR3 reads CASSQFGYEQFF. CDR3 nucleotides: TGTGCCAGCAGCCAATTTGGGTATGAGCAGTTCTTC.

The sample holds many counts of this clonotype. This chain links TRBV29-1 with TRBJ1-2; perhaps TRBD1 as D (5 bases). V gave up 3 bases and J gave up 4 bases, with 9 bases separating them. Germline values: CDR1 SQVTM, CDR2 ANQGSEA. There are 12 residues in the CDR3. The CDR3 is CSVEARVYGYTF. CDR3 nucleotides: TGCAGCGTTGAGGCCAGGGTCTATGGCTACACCTTC.

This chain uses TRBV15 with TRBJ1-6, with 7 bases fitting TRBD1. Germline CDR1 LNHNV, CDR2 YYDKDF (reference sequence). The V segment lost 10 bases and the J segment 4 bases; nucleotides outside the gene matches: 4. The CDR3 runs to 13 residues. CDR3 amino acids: CAIRQGYNSPLHF. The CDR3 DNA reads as TGTGCCATCAGACAGGGTTATAATTCACCCCTCCACTTT.

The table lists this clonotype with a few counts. The CDR3 bases are TGTGCCAGCAGCTTATGGGAGACAGGGGGATCTCAGGAGGCCTACGAGCAGTACTTC. Translating gives CASSLWETGGSQEAYEQYF. This rearrangement joins TRBV11-2 to TRBJ2-7, with 9 bases lining up with TRBD1. There are 19 residues in the CDR3. V trimming: 2 bases; J trimming: 2 bases; junction bases outside the gene matches: 16. The germline V gene encodes CDR1 SGHAT and CDR2 FQNNGV.

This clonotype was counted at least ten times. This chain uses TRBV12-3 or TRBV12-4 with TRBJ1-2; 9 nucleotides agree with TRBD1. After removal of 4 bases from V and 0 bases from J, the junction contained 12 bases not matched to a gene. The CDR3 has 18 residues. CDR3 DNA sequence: TGTGCCAGCAGTTCCTACAGGGGGCCAGTAAGGTCTAACTATGGCTACACCTTC. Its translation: CASSSYRGPVRSNYGYTF.